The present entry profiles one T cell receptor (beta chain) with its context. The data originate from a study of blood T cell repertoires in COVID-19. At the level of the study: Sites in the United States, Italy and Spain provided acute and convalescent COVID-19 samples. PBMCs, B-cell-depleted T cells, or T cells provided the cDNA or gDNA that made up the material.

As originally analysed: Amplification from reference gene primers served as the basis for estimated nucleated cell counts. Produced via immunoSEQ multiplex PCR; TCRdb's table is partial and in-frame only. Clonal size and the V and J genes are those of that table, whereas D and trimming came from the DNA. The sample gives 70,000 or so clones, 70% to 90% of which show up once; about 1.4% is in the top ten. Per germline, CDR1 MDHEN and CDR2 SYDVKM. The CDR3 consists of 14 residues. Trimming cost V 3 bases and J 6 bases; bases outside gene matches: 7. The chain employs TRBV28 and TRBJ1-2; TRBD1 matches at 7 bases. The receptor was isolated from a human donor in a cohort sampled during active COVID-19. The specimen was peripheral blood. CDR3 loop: CASSLSDRVNGYTF. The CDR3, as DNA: TGTGCCAGCAGTTTGTCCGACAGGGTCAATGGCTACACCTTC.